This note documents a single T cell receptor beta chain sequence. What it binds is not known. TCR beta cDNA libraries had unique molecular identifiers. TCRdb called the PCR reads again in MiXCR, with one record for every CDR3 protein. The table has some 890,000 distinct CDR3 sequences, around 53% seen once. Per germline, CDR1 KGHSH and CDR2 LQKENI. This CDR3 is built from 14 residues. V gave up 4 bases and J gave up 2 bases; unmatched junction bases: 5. The data were taken from a study of post-analysis software for immune sequencing data. Findings and limits, study-wide: Relative to controls, patients with multiple sclerosis showed significantly lower normalized Chao1 diversity. The authors found that F measure strongly co-clustered same-batch samples. The study found TRBV5-6, TRBV5-1 and TRBV20-1 among about five TRBV segments more frequent in patients than controls.

This TCR came from a girl under 18 with multiple sclerosis. This chain connects TRBV18 to TRBJ2-7; TRBD1 matches at 7 bases. The sequenced sample consisted of blood. CDR3 in amino acids: CASSLGTDPYEQYF. CDR3 DNA: TGTGCCAGCTCACTGGGGACAGATCCCTACGAGCAGTACTTC.